This TCR beta chain was found in a study of molecular identifiers for immune sequencing clone quantification. Study conclusions and caveats: Clones above 20 RNA copies held over 97% of effector molecules, under 1% in naive cells. Underestimated sizes of highly expanded clones could result from identical TCR molecules that share a barcode.

In its sample, this clonotype was seen a few times. Antigen specificity is unknown. Trimming pared 3 bases from V and 5 bases from J, leaving 4 bases between. Germline values: CDR1 MRHNA, CDR2 SNTAGT. The CDR3 contains 12 residues. Bulk libraries came from a prior protocol with listed TCR primers. One entry per CDR3 protein, called by TCRdb with MiXCR from the PCR reads. The sample yields more than 300,000 distinct CDR3 sequences, about a fifth seen once. Libraries from naive CD8 cells were generated from 20,000 to 1,000,000 sorted cells (with 10%, 30% or 50% RNA). The receptor's source is a human donor in good health. Some libraries in this study had Jurkat cell RNA spiked in. The sequenced sample consisted of naive CD8+ T cells from blood, with Jurkat cell RNA spiked in. Subset given: FACS-sorted CD8+CD4-CCR7+CD45RA+ naive T cells. This rearrangement joins TRBV6-4 to TRBJ2-2; D is undetermined. The CDR3, as DNA: TGTGCCAGCAGTGATATGACCGGGGAGCTGTTTTTT. Its protein is CASSDMTGELFF.